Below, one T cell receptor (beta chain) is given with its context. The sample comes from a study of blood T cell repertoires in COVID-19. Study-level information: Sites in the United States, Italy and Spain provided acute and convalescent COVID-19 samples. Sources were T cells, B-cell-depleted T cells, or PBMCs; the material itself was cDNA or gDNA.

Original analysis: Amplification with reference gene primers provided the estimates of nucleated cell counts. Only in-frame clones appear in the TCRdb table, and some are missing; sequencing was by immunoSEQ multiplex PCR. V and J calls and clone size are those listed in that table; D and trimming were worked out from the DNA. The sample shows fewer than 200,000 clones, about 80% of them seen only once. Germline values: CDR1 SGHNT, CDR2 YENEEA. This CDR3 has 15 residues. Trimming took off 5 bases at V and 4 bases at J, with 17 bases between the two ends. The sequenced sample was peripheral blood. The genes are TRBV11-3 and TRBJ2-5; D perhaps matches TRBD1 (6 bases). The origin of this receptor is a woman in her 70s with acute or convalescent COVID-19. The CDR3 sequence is CASSLNGGRSETQYF. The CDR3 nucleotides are TGTGCCAGCAGCCTGAATGGGGGCCGATCAGAGACCCAGTACTTC.